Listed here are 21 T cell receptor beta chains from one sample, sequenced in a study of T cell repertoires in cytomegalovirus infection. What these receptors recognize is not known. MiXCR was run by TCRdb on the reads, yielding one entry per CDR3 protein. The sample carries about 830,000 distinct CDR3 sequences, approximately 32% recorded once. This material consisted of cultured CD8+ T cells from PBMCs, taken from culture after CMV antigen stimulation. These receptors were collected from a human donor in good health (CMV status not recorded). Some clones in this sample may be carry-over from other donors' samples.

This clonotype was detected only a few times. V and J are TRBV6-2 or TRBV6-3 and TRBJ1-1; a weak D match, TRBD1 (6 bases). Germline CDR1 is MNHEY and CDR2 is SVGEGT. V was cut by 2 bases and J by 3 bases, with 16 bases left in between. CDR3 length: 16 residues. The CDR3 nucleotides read TGTGCCAGCAGTTACATCGGGGGCATGTTGTACACTGAAGCTTTCTTT. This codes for CASSYIGGMLYTEAFF.

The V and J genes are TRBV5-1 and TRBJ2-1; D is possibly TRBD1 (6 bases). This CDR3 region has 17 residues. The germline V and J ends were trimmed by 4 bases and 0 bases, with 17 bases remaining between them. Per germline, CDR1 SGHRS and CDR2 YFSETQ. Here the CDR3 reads CASSMGTRLTSYNEQFF. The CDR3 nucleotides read TGCGCCAGCAGCATGGGGACAAGACTAACCTCCTACAATGAGCAGTTCTTC.

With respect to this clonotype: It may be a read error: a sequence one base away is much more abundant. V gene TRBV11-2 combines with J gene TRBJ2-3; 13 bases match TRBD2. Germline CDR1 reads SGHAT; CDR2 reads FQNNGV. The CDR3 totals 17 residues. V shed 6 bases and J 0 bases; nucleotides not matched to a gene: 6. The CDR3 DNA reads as TGTGCCAGCAGACGAGGACTAGCGGGGGCAAGCACAGATACGCAGTATTTT. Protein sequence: CASRRGLAGASTDTQYF. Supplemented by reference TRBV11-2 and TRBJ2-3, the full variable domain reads EAGVAQSPRYKIIEKRQSVAFWCNPISGHATLYWYQQILGQGPKLLIQFQNNGVVDDSQLPKDRFSAERLKGVDSTLKIQPAKLEDSAVYLCASRRGLAGASTDTQYFGPGTRLTVL.

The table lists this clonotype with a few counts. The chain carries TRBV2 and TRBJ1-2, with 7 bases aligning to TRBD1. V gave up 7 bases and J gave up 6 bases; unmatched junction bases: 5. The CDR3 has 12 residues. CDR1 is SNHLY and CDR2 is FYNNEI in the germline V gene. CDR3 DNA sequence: TGTGCCAGCAACCCCAGGGGGGATGGCTACACCTTC. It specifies CASNPRGDGYTF.

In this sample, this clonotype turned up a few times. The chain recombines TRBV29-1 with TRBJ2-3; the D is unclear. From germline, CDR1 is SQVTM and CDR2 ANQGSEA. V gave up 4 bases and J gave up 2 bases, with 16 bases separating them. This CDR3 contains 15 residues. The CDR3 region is CSVAPLSRTTDTQYF. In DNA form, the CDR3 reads TGCAGCGTTGCACCTCTTTCAAGAACCACAGATACGCAGTATTTT.

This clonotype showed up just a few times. The CDR3 protein is CAIRTGTRNEQFF. CDR3 bases: TGTGCCATCAGGACGGGTACTCGGAATGAGCAGTTCTTC. The V call is TRBV10-3, the J call TRBJ2-1; D ambiguous. This CDR3 spans 13 amino acids. The V and J ends lost 6 bases and 7 bases respectively, with 13 bases between them. Germline values: CDR1 ENHRY, CDR2 SYGVKD.

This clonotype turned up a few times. The DNA for the CDR3 is TGTGCCAGCAGTGTCTACGACAGGGGAAATCAGCCCCAGCATTTT. This codes for CASSVYDRGNQPQHF. V gene TRBV6-6 combines with J gene TRBJ1-5, with 8 bases that match TRBD1. The CDR3 has 15 residues. Unmatched junction bases numbered 7, after V lost 5 bases and J lost 4 bases. The germline CDR1 and CDR2 sequences are MNHNY and SVGAGI (reference sequence).

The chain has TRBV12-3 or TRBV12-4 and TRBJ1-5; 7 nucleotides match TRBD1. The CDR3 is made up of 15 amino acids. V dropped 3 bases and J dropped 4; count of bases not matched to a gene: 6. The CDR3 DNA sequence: TGTGCCAGCAGTTTGACAGGGAACTATAATCAGCCCCAGCATTTT. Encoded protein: CASSLTGNYNQPQHF.

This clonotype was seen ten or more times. The CDR3 DNA reads as TGTGCCAGCAGTTGTTTCGGCAGGAAGGATTCAGTGGCTTTCTTT. Protein: CASSCFGRKDSVAFF. The rearrangement joins TRBV12-3 or TRBV12-4 to TRBJ1-1; D unresolved. The CDR3 runs 15 residues. V lost 4 bases and J 11 bases, leaving 23 bases between the germline ends.

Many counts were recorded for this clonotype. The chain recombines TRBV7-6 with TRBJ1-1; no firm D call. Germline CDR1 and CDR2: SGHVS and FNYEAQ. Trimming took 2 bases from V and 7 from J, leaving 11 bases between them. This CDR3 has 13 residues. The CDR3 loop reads CASSLKKGGEAFF. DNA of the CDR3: TGTGCCAGCAGCTTAAAGAAGGGTGGTGAAGCTTTCTTT.

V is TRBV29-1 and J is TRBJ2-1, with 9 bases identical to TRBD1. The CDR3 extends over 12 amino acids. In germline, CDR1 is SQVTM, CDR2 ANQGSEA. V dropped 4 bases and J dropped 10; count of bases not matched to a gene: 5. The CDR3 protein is CSVVDRGVEQFF. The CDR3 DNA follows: TGCAGCGTTGTGGACAGGGGCGTGGAGCAGTTCTTC.

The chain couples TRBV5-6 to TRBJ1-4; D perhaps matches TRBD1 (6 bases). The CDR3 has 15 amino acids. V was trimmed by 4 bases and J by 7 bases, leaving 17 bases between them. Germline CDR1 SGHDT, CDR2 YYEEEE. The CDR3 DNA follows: TGTGCCAGCAGCGCCGGGACACTGGCACGTGAAAAACTGTTTTTT. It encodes CASSAGTLAREKLFF.

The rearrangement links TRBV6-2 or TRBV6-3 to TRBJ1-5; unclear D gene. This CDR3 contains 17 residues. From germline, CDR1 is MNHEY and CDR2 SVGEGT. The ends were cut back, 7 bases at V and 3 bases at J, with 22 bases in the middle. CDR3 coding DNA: TGTGCCAGCAATACGGATGTTCGGGTCAGAGACAATCAGCCCCAGCATTTT. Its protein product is CASNTDVRVRDNQPQHF.

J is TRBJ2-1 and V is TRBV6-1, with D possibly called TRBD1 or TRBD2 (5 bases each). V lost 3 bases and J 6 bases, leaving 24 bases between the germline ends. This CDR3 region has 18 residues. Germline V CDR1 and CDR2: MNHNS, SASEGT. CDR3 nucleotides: TGTGCCAGCAGTGAGATGTACCGGGACGGGTTGGTCTCCAATGAGCAGTTCTTC. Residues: CASSEMYRDGLVSNEQFF.

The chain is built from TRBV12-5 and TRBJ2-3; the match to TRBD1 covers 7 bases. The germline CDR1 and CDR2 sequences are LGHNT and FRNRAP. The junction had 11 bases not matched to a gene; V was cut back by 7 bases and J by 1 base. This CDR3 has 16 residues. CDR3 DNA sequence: TGTGCTAGTGACCGACAGGGTCGTTACGGCACAGATACGCAGTATTTT. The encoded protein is CASDRQGRYGTDTQYF.

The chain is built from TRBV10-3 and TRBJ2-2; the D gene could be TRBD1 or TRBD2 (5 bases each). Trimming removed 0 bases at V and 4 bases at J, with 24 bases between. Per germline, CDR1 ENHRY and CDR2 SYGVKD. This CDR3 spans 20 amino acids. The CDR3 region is CAISESGVVVPGGSTGELFF. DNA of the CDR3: TGTGCCATCAGTGAGTCGGGGGTGGTGGTCCCAGGAGGTTCCACCGGGGAGCTGTTTTTT.

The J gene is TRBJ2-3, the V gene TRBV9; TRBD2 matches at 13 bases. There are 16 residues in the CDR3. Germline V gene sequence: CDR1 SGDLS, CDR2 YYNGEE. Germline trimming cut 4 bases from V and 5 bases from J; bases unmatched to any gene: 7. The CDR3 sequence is CASSPRTSGGRDTQYF. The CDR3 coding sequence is TGTGCCAGCAGCCCAAGGACTAGCGGGGGAAGAGATACGCAGTATTTT.

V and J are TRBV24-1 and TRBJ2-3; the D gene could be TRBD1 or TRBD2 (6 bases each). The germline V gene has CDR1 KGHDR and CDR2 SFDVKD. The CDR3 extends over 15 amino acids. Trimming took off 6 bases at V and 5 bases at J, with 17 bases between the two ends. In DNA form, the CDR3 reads TGTGCCACCAGTCCAGGAGGGGGGAAGATAGATACGCAGTATTTT. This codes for CATSPGGGKIDTQYF.

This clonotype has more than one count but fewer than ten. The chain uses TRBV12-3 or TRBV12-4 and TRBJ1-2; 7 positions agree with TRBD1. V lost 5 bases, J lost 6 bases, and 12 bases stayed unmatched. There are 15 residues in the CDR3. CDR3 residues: CASSPTGTPGDGYTF. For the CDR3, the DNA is TGTGCCAGCAGTCCGACAGGGACACCGGGAGATGGCTACACCTTC.

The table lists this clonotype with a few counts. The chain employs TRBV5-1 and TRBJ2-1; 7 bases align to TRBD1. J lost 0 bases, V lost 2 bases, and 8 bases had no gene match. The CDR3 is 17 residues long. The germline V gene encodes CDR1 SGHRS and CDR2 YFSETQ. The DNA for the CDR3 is TGCGCCAGCAGCTTAACGGACAGGCGGAGCTCCTACAATGAGCAGTTCTTC. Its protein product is CASSLTDRRSSYNEQFF.

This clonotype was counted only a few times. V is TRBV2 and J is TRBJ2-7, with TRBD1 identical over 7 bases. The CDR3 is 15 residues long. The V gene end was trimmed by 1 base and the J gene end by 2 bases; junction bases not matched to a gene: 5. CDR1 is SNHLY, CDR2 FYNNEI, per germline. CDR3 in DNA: TGTGCCAGCAGTGAAGTAGGGCAGGGGGCCTACGAGCAGTACTTC. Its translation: CASSEVGQGAYEQYF.